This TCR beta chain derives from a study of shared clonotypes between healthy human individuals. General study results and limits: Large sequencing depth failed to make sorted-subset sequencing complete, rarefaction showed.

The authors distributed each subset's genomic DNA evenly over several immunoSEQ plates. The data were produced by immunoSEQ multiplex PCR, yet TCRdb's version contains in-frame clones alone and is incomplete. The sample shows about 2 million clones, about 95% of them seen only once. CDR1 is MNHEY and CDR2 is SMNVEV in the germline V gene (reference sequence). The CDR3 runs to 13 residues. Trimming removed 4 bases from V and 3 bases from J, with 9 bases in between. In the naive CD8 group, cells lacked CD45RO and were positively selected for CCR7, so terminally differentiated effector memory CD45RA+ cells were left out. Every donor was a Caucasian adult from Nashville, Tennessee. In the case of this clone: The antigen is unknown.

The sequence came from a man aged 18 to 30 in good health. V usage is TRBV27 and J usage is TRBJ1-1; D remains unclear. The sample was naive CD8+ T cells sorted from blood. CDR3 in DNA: TGTGCCAGCAGTTCCGGGTTTCACACTGAAGCTTTCTTT. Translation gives CASSSGFHTEAFF.